This T cell receptor (beta chain) was identified during a study of regulatory T cells in long-lasting Graves disease. Overall study results and limits: New patients shared roughly 1,000 public clonotypes, and persistent patients shared more, with around 2,600.

This CDR3 spans 13 amino acids. The V gene's germline CDR1 is MNHEY and CDR2 SVGEGT. The V gene lost 5 bases and the J gene lost 6 bases, with 13 bases spanning the gap. In building TCR beta libraries, iRepertoire HTBI primers were used together with Arm-PCR of CDR3 regions. TCRdb re-analysed the multiplex PCR reads in MiXCR, keeping a single row per CDR3 protein. The top ten hold approximately 19% of the sample, which has around 400,000 distinct CDR3 sequences, over 9.5% seen once. This clonotype was recorded many times. Its antigen is not identified. Time point meaning: newly diagnosed GD, antithyroid drugs for less than 3 months. Making the TCR library involved RNA that had been extracted from PBMCs. The sample was also reused in another study, on T cells in Graves' hyperthyroidism and ophthalmopathy. That report adds: The primer set for the first-round RT-PCR of the TCR CDR3 was HTBI.

This chain links TRBV6-2 or TRBV6-3 with TRBJ1-1; D is perhaps TRBD1 (5 bases). The source was peripheral blood mononuclear cells (PBMCs), collected at new diagnosis, from a patient treated with antithyroid drugs. The TCR comes from a woman younger than 30 with Graves disease. The CDR3 protein is CASSLLRGAEAFF. The CDR3 DNA reads TGTGCCAGCAGTCTCTTAAGGGGAGCTGAAGCTTTCTTT.